Presented here are 20 T cell receptor beta chains from one specimen sequenced in a study of control samples from healthy donors and cancer patients. Some clones are missing from TCRdb's copy, which holds only in-frame ones; the method was immunoSEQ multiplex PCR. Of some 120,000 clones in the sample, about 87% were seen once. Material for sequencing was blood. These receptors were obtained from a man aged 60-69 years in good health.

The chain recombines TRBV19 with TRBJ2-3; the D gene is possibly TRBD1 (5 bases). The CDR3 is 14 amino acids. Per germline, CDR1 LNHDA and CDR2 SQIVND (reference sequence). Trimming removed 3 bases at V and 6 bases at J, with 13 bases between. CDR3: CASSMDPGMDTQYF. DNA of the CDR3: TGTGCCAGTAGTATGGATCCAGGGATGGATACGCAGTATTTT.

This chain connects TRBV10-3 to TRBJ1-2; D perhaps matches TRBD1 (5 bases). V was clipped by 6 bases and J by 5 bases, with 16 bases between them. There are 14 residues in the CDR3. Germline V gives CDR1 ENHRY, CDR2 SYGVKD. CDR3 region: CAISPDSQLYGYTF. The CDR3 nucleotides read TGTGCCATCAGCCCAGACAGCCAACTATATGGCTACACCTTC.

The chain links TRBV18 to TRBJ1-5; maybe TRBD1 (6 bases). Germline V gene data show CDR1 as KGHSH and CDR2 as LQKENI. V shed 5 bases and J shed 4 bases, with 9 bases lying between them. The CDR3 covers 13 residues. CDR3 sequence (DNA): TGTGCCAGCTCATCGGACAGAAATCAGCCCCAGCATTTT. Translation gives CASSSDRNQPQHF.

CDR3 protein: CASSQIVTDTQYF. As DNA, the CDR3 is TGTGCCAGCAGCCAAATCGTCACAGATACGCAGTATTTT. The chain joins TRBV3-1 (or the pseudogene TRBV3-2) to TRBJ2-3; D remains unclear. Germline V gene lookup returns CDR1 LGHDT and CDR2 YNNKEL (reference sequence). The CDR3 consists of 13 residues. The germline V and J ends were trimmed by 2 bases and 2 bases, with 5 bases remaining between them.

This clone has just one count. The genes are TRBV11-1 and TRBJ2-1; 9 bases match TRBD1. Germline V CDR1 and CDR2: SGHAT, FQDESV (reference sequence). The V segment lost 7 bases and the J segment 5 bases; nucleotides outside the gene matches: 9. The CDR3 loop spans 15 amino acids. The CDR3 loop is CASTLTGQGNNEQFF. CDR3 coding DNA: TGTGCCAGCACCCTGACGGGACAGGGAAACAATGAGCAGTTCTTC.

This sequence joins TRBV5-1 and TRBJ1-6, with no clear D. Trimming removed 3 bases at V and 7 bases at J, with 14 bases between. CDR3 size: 15 residues. Germline CDR1 is SGHRS and CDR2 is YFSETQ. The CDR3 is CASSSGTAENSPLHF. The CDR3 region has the DNA TGCGCCAGCAGCTCTGGTACGGCTGAGAATTCACCCCTCCACTTT.

The chain has TRBV28 and TRBJ2-7; D is undetermined. CDR3 length: 12 residues. CDR1 MDHEN and CDR2 SYDVKM come from the germline V gene. The germline V and J ends were trimmed by 5 bases and 5 bases, with 10 bases remaining between them. The CDR3 region has the DNA TGTGCCAGCAGTAGAGCCCCCCACGAGCAGTACTTC. Encoded protein: CASSRAPHEQYF.

V gene TRBV5-1 combines with J gene TRBJ1-1; D unclear. The CDR3 sequence is 14 residues long. Trimming removed 3 bases at V and 1 base at J, with 10 bases between. The V gene's germline CDR1 is SGHRS and CDR2 YFSETQ. The CDR3, as DNA: TGCGCCAGCAGCTGGAACGTGCAGAACACTGAAGCTTTCTTT. Translated, it gives CASSWNVQNTEAFF.

The V gene is TRBV15, the J gene TRBJ1-2; TRBD1 is a possible D gene (6 bases). Germline V gene data show CDR1 as LNHNV and CDR2 as YYDKDF (reference sequence). This CDR3 has 15 amino acids. V was pared by 5 bases and J by 4 bases, with 17 bases between. The CDR3 loop reads CATSPRQGTIYGYTF. The DNA for the CDR3 is TGTGCCACCAGCCCTAGGCAGGGGACCATCTATGGCTACACCTTC.

The chain recombines TRBV25-1 with TRBJ1-2, with 9 bases matching TRBD1. Germline CDR1 and CDR2: MGHDK and SYGVNS. With V trimmed by 5 bases and J by 7 bases, 8 bases remained unmatched. The CDR3 has 14 amino acids. The CDR3: CASSNPGQGGGYTF. DNA for the CDR3: TGTGCCAGCAGTAACCCGGGACAGGGTGGTGGCTACACCTTC.

This clone has only a few counts. This rearrangement joins TRBV19 to TRBJ1-5; 9 nucleotides line up with TRBD1. The junction had 7 bases not matched to a gene; V was cut back by 9 bases and J by 4 bases. The CDR3 totals 14 residues. Germline V gives CDR1 LNHDA, CDR2 SQIVND (reference sequence). DNA for the CDR3: TGTGCCAGCACCGACAGGGGGAGGAATCAGCCCCAGCATTTT. Amino acid sequence: CASTDRGRNQPQHF.

The V and J genes are TRBV18 and TRBJ1-6; the D is unclear. V was clipped by 3 bases and J by 5 bases, with 11 bases between them. Germline values: CDR1 KGHSH, CDR2 LQKENI. There are 15 residues in the CDR3. This chain's CDR3 is CASSPLGVDNSPLHF. DNA of the CDR3: TGTGCCAGCTCACCCTTGGGAGTGGATAATTCACCCCTCCACTTT.

The rearrangement links TRBV18 to TRBJ1-5; 7 nucleotides match TRBD1. Per the germline V gene, CDR1 is KGHSH and CDR2 is LQKENI. CDR3 length: 13 amino acids. V lost 2 bases to trimming and J lost 7 bases; unmatched junction nucleotides: 2. In DNA, the CDR3 is TGTGCCAGCTCACCAACAGGGGCCCAGCCCCAGCATTTT. Amino acid sequence: CASSPTGAQPQHF.

V usage is TRBV3-1 (or the pseudogene TRBV3-2) and J usage is TRBJ2-7, with 7 bases identical to TRBD1. CDR3 length: 12 amino acids. Germline lookup yields CDR1 LGHDT and CDR2 YNNKEL (reference sequence). The trim removed 2 bases at V and 8 bases at J, leaving 3 bases unmatched. The DNA for the CDR3 is TGTGCCAGCAGCCAATCGGGACAGCAGCAGTACTTC. It codes for CASSQSGQQQYF.

The genes are TRBV30 and TRBJ2-3, with TRBD1 identical over 9 bases. V shed 3 bases and J 0 bases; nucleotides not matched to a gene: 13. CDR1 is GTSNPN and CDR2 is SVGIG in the germline V gene (reference sequence). The CDR3 has 18 amino acids. Here the CDR3 DNA reads TGTGCCTGGAGGGAACCGGGACAGGGAATAAGAAGCACAGATACGCAGTATTTT. Its protein is CAWREPGQGIRSTDTQYF.

The V call is TRBV7-2, the J call TRBJ1-5; D not certain. Germline CDR1 and CDR2: SGHTA and FQGNSA. V gave up 4 bases and J gave up 3 bases, with 10 bases separating them. The CDR3 extends over 14 amino acids. CDR3 in DNA: TGTGCCAGCAGCTCCGTGCAGGCCAATCAGCCCCAGCATTTT. As protein: CASSSVQANQPQHF.

The J gene is TRBJ1-2, the V gene TRBV6-5; 9 bases agree with TRBD1. The J segment lost 5 bases and the V segment lost 6 bases, leaving 4 bases of the junction unmatched. This CDR3 is 13 amino acids long. Germline V lookup: CDR1 MNHEY, CDR2 SVGAGI. The CDR3 bases are TGTGCCAGCAGCCGGGACAGGGTATATGGCTACACCTTC. Protein: CASSRDRVYGYTF.

This clone was counted only a few times. V is TRBV28 and J is TRBJ1-1, with a possible D match to TRBD1 (6 bases). Germline V gives CDR1 MDHEN, CDR2 SYDVKM. Trimming took 10 bases from V and 1 from J, leaving 16 bases between them. The CDR3 length is 14 residues. The CDR3 spells CAIERQASNTEAFF. The CDR3 DNA reads TGTGCCATCGAAAGACAGGCCTCGAACACTGAAGCTTTCTTT. The variable domain in full, completed from reference TRBV28 and TRBJ1-1, reads DVKVTQSSRYLVKRTGEKVFLECVQDMDHENMFWYRQDPGLGLRLIYFSYDVKMKEKGDIPEGYSVSREKKERFSLILESASTNQTSMYLCAIERQASNTEAFFGQGTRLTVV.

This clone was detected only once. The chain uses TRBV7-2 and TRBJ2-1; D may be TRBD2 (5 bases). The CDR3 spans 15 residues. Germline values: CDR1 SGHTA, CDR2 FQGNSA. V gave up 1 base and J gave up 6 bases, with 13 bases separating them. CDR3 in DNA: TGTGCCAGCAGCTTAGGAGGGCTAGTCAGCAATGAGCAGTTCTTC. Translation: CASSLGGLVSNEQFF. Drawing the rest from reference TRBV7-2 and TRBJ2-1, the complete variable domain is GAGVSQSPSNKVTEKGKDVELRCDPISGHTALYWYRQSLGQGLEFLIYFQGNSAPDKSGLPSDRFSAERTGGSVSTLTIQRTQQEDSAVYLCASSLGGLVSNEQFFGPGTRLTVL.

The chain employs TRBV28 and TRBJ2-3, with a weak D call TRBD1 (5 bases). The germline gives CDR1 MDHEN, CDR2 SYDVKM. Trimming removed 5 bases at V and 2 bases at J, with 14 bases between. This CDR3 contains 15 residues. The CDR3 loop is CASSNSGPNTDTQYF. CDR3 coding DNA: TGTGCCAGCAGTAACTCAGGGCCAAACACAGATACGCAGTATTTT.